A selection of T cell receptor beta chains follows, all from one sample in a study of Ad26.COV2.S vaccination and SARS-CoV-2 variants. Libraries were prepared by immunoSEQ multiplex PCR; TCRdb keeps only in-frame clonotypes and omits some of them. The sample carries about 280,000 clones, approximately 89% recorded once. The specimen comprised peripheral blood, sampled in a trial of Ad26.COV2.S vaccine versus placebo. The source is a person aged 18-60 years who received the Ad26.COV2.S COVID-19 vaccine or a placebo. Each CDR3 is given with its conserved first and last residue. Each record gives: clone size, J gene, D gene, V gene, CDR3 DNA, CDR3 protein. A D gene is named only where the DNA matches it firmly. Only part of the rows carry a size: once, few, many, or a class if the clone is expanded.

size: once
J: TRBJ2-7
D: TRBD2
V: TRBV5-4
DNA: TGTGCCAGCAGCTTTACTGCCGGGACTATTCCGGTATTGTCCTACGAGCAGTACTTC
CDR3: CASSFTAGTIPVLSYEQYF

size: NA
J: TRBJ1-2
D: TRBD1
V: TRBV10-3
DNA: TGTGCCATCAGTGAGGGGGACAGCTATGGCTACACCTTC
CDR3: CAISEGDSYGYTF

size: NA
J: TRBJ2-4
D: NA
V: TRBV6-5
DNA: TGTGCCAGCAGTTACTCGATTCAACTAGCCAAAAACATTCAGTACTTC
CDR3: CASSYSIQLAKNIQYF

size: NA
J: TRBJ2-1
D: TRBD2
V: TRBV12-3/TRBV12-4
DNA: TGTGCCTCGGGGGGGCAATACAATGAGCAGTTCTTC
CDR3: CASGGQYNEQFF

size: NA
J: TRBJ1-1
D: NA
V: TRBV19
DNA: TGTGCCAGTAAAACGGACGCCATGAACACTGAAGCTTTCTTT
CDR3: CASKTDAMNTEAFF

size: NA
J: TRBJ2-1
D: TRBD2
V: TRBV11-2
DNA: TGTGCCAGCAGCCTTGGGACTAGCGTTACCAATGAGCAGTTCTTC
CDR3: CASSLGTSVTNEQFF

size: few
J: TRBJ1-6
D: NA
V: TRBV5-8
DNA: TGTGCCAGCAGCTTGGGTCAGGGGTTTCGTTCACCCCTCCACTTT
CDR3: CASSLGQGFRSPLHF

size: NA
J: TRBJ1-5
D: TRBD1
V: TRBV18
DNA: TGTGCCAGCTCCCCCGGGACAGGGGGCAGCCAGCCCCAGCATTTT
CDR3: CASSPGTGGSQPQHF

size: once
J: TRBJ1-6
D: NA
V: TRBV30
DNA: TGTGCCTGGAGCGCAGGGGCTTACTCACCCCTCCACTTT
CDR3: CAWSAGAYSPLHF

size: NA
J: TRBJ1-1
D: NA
V: TRBV14
DNA: TGTGCCAGCAGCCAACTAAGACAGAACACTGAAGCTTTCTTT
CDR3: CASSQLRQNTEAFF

size: NA
J: TRBJ2-1
D: TRBD2
V: TRBV5-1
DNA: TGCGCCAGCAGTTACACTAGCGGAGGGTACAATGAGCAGTTCTTC
CDR3: CASSYTSGGYNEQFF

size: NA
J: TRBJ2-7
D: TRBD1
V: TRBV6-5
DNA: TGTGCCAGCAGAGGGGACAGGGTAACCGAGCAGTACTTC
CDR3: CASRGDRVTEQYF

size: few
J: TRBJ1-6
D: TRBD1
V: TRBV30
DNA: TGTGCCTGGAGTGTACCCGGGACAGGGGGTTCACCCCTCCACTTT
CDR3: CAWSVPGTGGSPLHF

size: NA
J: TRBJ2-1
D: TRBD2
V: TRBV18
DNA: TGTGCCAGCTCACCAAACCTTCTAGCGGGAGGTGGGAATGAGCAGTTCTTC
CDR3: CASSPNLLAGGGNEQFF

size: NA
J: TRBJ1-2
D: TRBD1
V: TRBV18
DNA: TGTGCCAGCTACTATACAGGGGAAGGCTACACCTTC
CDR3: CASYYTGEGYTF

size: once
J: TRBJ1-2
D: TRBD1
V: TRBV28
DNA: TGTGCCAGCTGGACAGGGAACGCGGGCTCCTTC
CDR3: CASWTGNAGSF

size: once
J: TRBJ1-5
D: NA
V: TRBV3-1/TRBV3-2
DNA: TGTGCCAGCAGCCAAGGCCCCTTTGGGCCCCAGCATTTT
CDR3: CASSQGPFGPQHF

size: NA
J: TRBJ1-2
D: NA
V: TRBV6-6
DNA: TGTGCCAGCAGTTACCTGGGACAAGAGCTTAGAGGCTACACCTTC
CDR3: CASSYLGQELRGYTF

size: NA
J: TRBJ2-1
D: TRBD2
V: TRBV5-4
DNA: TGTGCCAGCCACCGGACTAGCGGGGGGGCGGATGAGCAGTTCTTC
CDR3: CASHRTSGGADEQFF

size: NA
J: TRBJ2-1
D: NA
V: TRBV6-2/TRBV6-3
DNA: TGTGCCAGCAGTTACTCGATAGACAGATTCTCCTACAATGAGCAGTTCTTC
CDR3: CASSYSIDRFSYNEQFF

size: NA
J: TRBJ1-2
D: NA
V: TRBV25-1
DNA: TGTGCCAGCAGTGCCCATCGGGAGGGGCTTGGCTACACCTTC
CDR3: CASSAHREGLGYTF

size: NA
J: TRBJ1-1
D: NA
V: TRBV7-9
DNA: TGTGCCAGCAGCTCCCCGGCAACGCGAACCGAAGCTTTCTTT
CDR3: CASSSPATRTEAFF

size: NA
J: TRBJ2-5
D: NA
V: TRBV5-1
DNA: TGCGCCAGCAGCTTGCCAGAAGAGACCCAGTACTTC
CDR3: CASSLPEETQYF

size: NA
J: TRBJ1-3
D: NA
V: TRBV28
DNA: TGTGCCAGCACCCTGGGACCCAGCTCTGGAAACACCATATATTTT
CDR3: CASTLGPSSGNTIYF

size: NA
J: TRBJ2-5
D: TRBD2
V: TRBV19
DNA: TGTGCCAGTAGCCTACTAGCGGGGGGAGAGACCCAGTACTTC
CDR3: CASSLLAGGETQYF

size: NA
J: TRBJ2-1
D: NA
V: TRBV7-2
DNA: TGTGCCAGCAGCCCGAGGGGGGGCCGGAGTGAGCAGTTCTTC
CDR3: CASSPRGGRSEQFF

size: NA
J: TRBJ2-7
D: TRBD1
V: TRBV12-5
DNA: TGTGCTAGTGGTTTGATAGGACAGGGGAATTACGAGCAGTACTTC
CDR3: CASGLIGQGNYEQYF

size: NA
J: TRBJ2-7
D: NA
V: TRBV6-5
DNA: TGTGCCAGCACCCTCGCCGGCTCCTACGAGCAGTACTTC
CDR3: CASTLAGSYEQYF

size: once
J: TRBJ2-1
D: NA
V: TRBV5-1
DNA: TGCGCCAGCAGCGCGACAGACAGCTCCTACAATGAGCAGTTCTTC
CDR3: CASSATDSSYNEQFF

size: NA
J: TRBJ2-1
D: TRBD2
V: TRBV12-3/TRBV12-4
DNA: TGTGCCAGCAGTTCCGTTCTAGCGGGAGAGCAGTTCTTC
CDR3: CASSSVLAGEQFF

size: NA
J: TRBJ2-2
D: NA
V: TRBV5-4
DNA: TGTGCCAGCAGCTTGGGGGGCCTAATGTCCGGGGAGCTGTTTTTT
CDR3: CASSLGGLMSGELFF

size: NA
J: TRBJ1-5
D: NA
V: TRBV7-2
DNA: TGTGCCAGCAGCTTTTGGGTACGGGAGCCCCAGCATTTT
CDR3: CASSFWVREPQHF

size: NA
J: TRBJ1-5
D: NA
V: TRBV27
DNA: TGTGCCAGCAGTTTCAGGGTAAATCAGCCCCAGCATTTT
CDR3: CASSFRVNQPQHF

size: NA
J: TRBJ1-5
D: NA
V: TRBV23-1
DNA: TGCGCCAGCCCGACAGCCAGCAATCAGCCCCAGCATTTT
CDR3: CASPTASNQPQHF

size: NA
J: TRBJ1-2
D: TRBD1
V: TRBV9
DNA: TGTGCCAGCAGCGTAGGGGGACAGGGACGGGATGGCTACACCTTC
CDR3: CASSVGGQGRDGYTF

size: NA
J: TRBJ2-5
D: TRBD1
V: TRBV11-3
DNA: TGTGCCAGCAGCAAGCAACCGGGACAGGGAGAGACCCAGTACTTC
CDR3: CASSKQPGQGETQYF

size: NA
J: TRBJ1-4
D: NA
V: TRBV4-2
DNA: TGTGCCAGCAGCCAAGATGGGGCCACCGGGGAAAAACTGTTTTTT
CDR3: CASSQDGATGEKLFF

size: NA
J: TRBJ1-2
D: TRBD1
V: TRBV7-2
DNA: TGTGCCAGCGCCGTTGAGGGACAGGGGGAAGGCTACACCTTC
CDR3: CASAVEGQGEGYTF

size: NA
J: TRBJ2-5
D: TRBD2
V: TRBV20-1
DNA: TGCAGTGCTAGTGGACTAGCGCATCAAGAGACCCAGTACTTC
CDR3: CSASGLAHQETQYF

size: NA
J: TRBJ1-2
D: NA
V: TRBV19
DNA: TGTGCCAGTAGTGGTGCCAAACAGGGCCGAGGCTACACCTTC
CDR3: CASSGAKQGRGYTF